The text below deals with one T cell receptor (beta chain). The data stem from a study of blood T cell repertoires in COVID-19. Study processing details: Reference gene primer amplification yielded estimated nucleated cell counts. Measured with immunoSEQ multiplex PCR; TCRdb has only the in-frame clones, and not every one. From that table come the V and J calls and clone size; the DNA was used to work out D and trimming. The top ten clones hold 1.5% to 2% of a sample with about 320,000 clones, approximately 88% of them seen once. Seattle patients were enrolled during active infection and followed longitudinally. Trimming removed 7 bases from V and 10 bases from J, with 14 bases in between. The CDR3 has 13 residues. In germline, CDR1 is LNHDA, CDR2 SQIVND (reference sequence).

The sequence was obtained from a woman aged 25-40 years with COVID-19, enrolled during active disease. Sample: peripheral blood. The chain combines TRBV19 with TRBJ1-6; D not certain. CDR3 nucleotide sequence: TGTGCCAGTAAATTAGGAGTGCGATCACCCCTCCACTTT. Protein product: CASKLGVRSPLHF.